The clone carrying this TCR beta chain was observed a handful of times. Its antigen remains unidentified. CDR3 length: 12 amino acids. V gave up 1 base and J gave up 6 bases, with 8 bases separating them. Per the germline V gene, CDR1 is SGHRS and CDR2 is YFSETQ. This specimen belongs to a study of type 1 regulatory T cells. TCRdb re-called the reads through MiXCR, storing one row per CDR3 protein. The sample has approximately 72,000 distinct CDR3 sequences, roughly three fifths seen once. The chain uses TRBV5-1 and TRBJ2-7, with no clear D. The specimen sequenced was cultured T cells, either the whole culture or a sorted T cell fraction (not recorded which). Noted subset: Tr1-enriched cell product generated in vitro against host alloantigens. The TCR originated in a human donor in good health. The CDR3 sequence is CASSLLNSEQYF. Written as DNA, the CDR3 is TGCGCCAGCAGCTTGTTGAACTCCGAGCAGTACTTC.